This T cell receptor (beta chain) was retrieved from a study of blood T cells in healthy people across ages. Each sample yielded at least 6 micrograms of PBMC total RNA. It was with a sample-barcoded 5' primer and a J-beta primer mix that a second PCR of roughly 7 to 12 cycles was run. A template-switch adaptor that had 12 random nucleotides put a tag on each cDNA molecule. TCRdb ran MiXCR on the 5' RACE reads and lists one entry per CDR3 protein. The repertoire has about 580,000 distinct CDR3 sequences, about 45% of them found once; the top ten carry roughly 25%. Trimming left V 0 bases short and J 1 base short, with 9 bases between. This CDR3 is built from 15 residues. Germline CDR1 MGHRA, CDR2 YSYEKL.

The sample was blood. The chain recombines TRBV4-1 with TRBJ1-1; D uncertain. The source is a man older than 75 in good health. CDR3: CASSQDRVPNTEAFF. The CDR3 nucleotides read TGCGCCAGCAGCCAAGATAGGGTACCGAACACTGAAGCTTTCTTT.